This entry features one T cell receptor beta chain sequence. The germline gives CDR1 MNHNY, CDR2 SVGAGI (reference sequence). This CDR3 is built from 13 residues. Trimming took off 6 bases at V and 4 bases at J, with 12 bases between the two ends. TCRdb called the 5' RACE reads again in MiXCR, with one record for every CDR3 protein. Seen here are around 50,000 distinct CDR3 sequences, roughly 25% observed once, and the top ten hold 2% to 2.5%. Tregs were sorted as CD4+CD25+CD127-/low cells. The rearrangement uses TRBV6-6 and TRBJ1-2, with D unclear. Source material: tumor-infiltrating Tregs sorted from the breast tumor. The TCR sequence derives from a female donor with breast cancer. CDR3 sequence (DNA): TGTGCCAGCAGCGACGGATCCTTCTATGGCTACACCTTC. Translated, it gives CASSDGSFYGYTF.